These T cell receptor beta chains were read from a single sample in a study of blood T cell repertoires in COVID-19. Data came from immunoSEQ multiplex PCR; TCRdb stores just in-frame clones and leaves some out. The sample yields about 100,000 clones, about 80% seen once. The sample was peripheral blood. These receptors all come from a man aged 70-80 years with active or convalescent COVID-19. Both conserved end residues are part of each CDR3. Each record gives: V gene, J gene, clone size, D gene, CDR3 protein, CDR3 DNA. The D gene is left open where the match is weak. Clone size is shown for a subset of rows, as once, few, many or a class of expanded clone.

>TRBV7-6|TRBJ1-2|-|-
CASSPSPGSGGYTF
TGTGCCAGCAGCCCTAGTCCGGGGTCCGGGGGCTACACCTTC
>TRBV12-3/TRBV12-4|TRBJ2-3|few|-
CASSRSDTQYF
TGTGCCAGCAGCCGTAGCGATACGCAGTATTTT
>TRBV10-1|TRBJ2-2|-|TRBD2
CASSPRTSGGLNTGELFF
TGCGCCAGCAGCCCCCGGACTAGCGGGGGGCTGAACACCGGGGAGCTGTTTTTT
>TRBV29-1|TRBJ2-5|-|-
CSVEGQYQETQYF
TGCAGCGTTGAAGGACAGTATCAAGAGACCCAGTACTTC
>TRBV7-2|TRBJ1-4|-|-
CASSLSPHLGMEKLFF
TGTGCCAGCAGCTTAAGCCCTCACCTGGGCATGGAAAAACTGTTTTTT
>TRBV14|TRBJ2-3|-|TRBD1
CASSAGQGVFTQYF
TGTGCCAGCAGCGCAGGACAGGGTGTTTTTACGCAGTATTTT
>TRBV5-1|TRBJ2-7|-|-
CASSPGLFPLREQYF
TGCGCCAGCAGCCCGGGACTCTTCCCTTTGCGGGAGCAGTACTTC
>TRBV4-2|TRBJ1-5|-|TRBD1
CASSQGGQGAANQPQHF
TGTGCCAGCAGCCAAGGGGGACAGGGGGCTGCAAATCAGCCCCAGCATTTT
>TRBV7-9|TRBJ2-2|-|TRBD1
CASSLEGTGRTGELFF
TGTGCCAGCAGCTTAGAAGGGACAGGGCGCACCGGGGAGCTGTTTTTT
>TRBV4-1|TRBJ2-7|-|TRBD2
CASSQVGLAGGSSYEQYF
TGCGCCAGCAGCCAAGTCGGACTAGCGGGAGGATCCTCCTACGAGCAGTACTTC
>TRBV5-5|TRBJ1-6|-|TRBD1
CASSLAGLDRVSPLHF
TGTGCCAGCAGCTTGGCCGGCCTGGACAGGGTTTCACCCCTCCACTTT
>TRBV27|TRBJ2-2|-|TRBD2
CASSLSGNSGPANTGELFF
TGTGCCAGCAGTTTATCGGGTAATAGCGGGCCCGCGAACACCGGGGAGCTGTTTTTT
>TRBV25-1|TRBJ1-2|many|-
CASSDGGRGVSYGYTF
TGTGCCAGCAGTGATGGAGGGCGGGGGGTAAGCTATGGCTACACCTTC
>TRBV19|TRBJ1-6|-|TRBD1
CASSRTGESSPLHF
TGTGCCAGCTCCAGGACAGGGGAGAGTTCACCCCTCCACTTT
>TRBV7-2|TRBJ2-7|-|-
CASSLTAGPYEQYF
TGTGCCAGCAGCTTAACGGCAGGGCCCTACGAGCAGTACTTC
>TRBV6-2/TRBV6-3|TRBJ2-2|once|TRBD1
CASSHYRGLDTGELFF
TGTGCCAGCAGCCACTACAGGGGGCTGGACACCGGGGAGCTGTTTTTT
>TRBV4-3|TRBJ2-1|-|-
CASSQYTGWDEQFF
TGCGCCAGCAGCCAATATACAGGGTGGGATGAGCAGTTCTTC
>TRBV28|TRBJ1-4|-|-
CASSLLGGDEKLFF
TGTGCCAGCAGCCTCCTTGGAGGTGATGAAAAACTGTTTTTT
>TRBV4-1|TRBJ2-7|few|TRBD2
CASSHGAGTSGRGSRSEQYF
TGCGCCAGCAGCCACGGGGCCGGGACTAGCGGGAGAGGTAGTCGAAGCGAGCAGTACTTC
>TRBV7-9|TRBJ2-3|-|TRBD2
CASSPALAGGTTDTQYF
TGTGCCAGCAGCCCCGCCCTAGCGGGAGGTACCACAGATACGCAGTATTTT
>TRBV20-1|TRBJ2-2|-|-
CSAPDTGELFF
TGCAGTGCACCGGACACCGGGGAGCTGTTTTTT
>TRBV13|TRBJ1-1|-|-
CASSLNRVGTEAFF
TGTGCCAGCAGCTTAAACAGGGTCGGGACTGAAGCTTTCTTT
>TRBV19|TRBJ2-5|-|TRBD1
CASHDRGQRETQYF
TGTGCCAGTCACGACAGGGGGCAGAGAGAGACCCAGTACTTC
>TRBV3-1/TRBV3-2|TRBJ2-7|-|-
CASSQDGNEQYF
TGTGCCAGCAGCCAAGATGGCAACGAGCAGTACTTC
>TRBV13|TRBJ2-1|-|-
CASSLALEQFF
TGTGCCAGCAGCTTAGCCCTCGAGCAGTTCTTC
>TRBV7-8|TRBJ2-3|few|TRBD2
CASSLVSGRWTDTQYF
TGTGCCAGCAGCTTAGTATCCGGGAGGTGGACAGATACGCAGTATTTT
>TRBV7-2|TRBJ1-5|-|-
CASSFGQSQAEPQHF
TGTGCCAGCAGCTTCGGACAGTCGCAGGCTGAGCCCCAGCATTTT
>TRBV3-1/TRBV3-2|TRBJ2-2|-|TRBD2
CASSQELLTSGPRGTGELFF
TGTGCCAGCAGCCAAGAATTGCTGACTAGCGGCCCCAGGGGCACCGGGGAGCTGTTTTTT
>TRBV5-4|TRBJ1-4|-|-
CASSLEGANEKLFF
TGTGCCAGCAGCTTGGAAGGGGCTAATGAAAAACTGTTTTTT
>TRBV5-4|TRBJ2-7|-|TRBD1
CASSPGQIYEQYF
TGTGCCAGCAGCCCGGGACAGATCTACGAGCAGTACTTC
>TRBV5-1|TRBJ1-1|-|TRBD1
CASSPRTGADTEAFF
TGCGCCAGCAGCCCCCGGACAGGGGCGGACACTGAAGCTTTCTTT
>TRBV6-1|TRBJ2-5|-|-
CASTDRDGGAWETQYF
TGTGCCAGCACTGACAGGGACGGGGGGGCCTGGGAGACCCAGTACTTC
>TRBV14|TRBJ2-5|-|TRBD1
CASSQSDRAQTQYF
TGTGCCAGCAGCCAATCGGACAGGGCGCAGACCCAGTACTTC
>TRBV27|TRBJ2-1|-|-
CASSFAGFGSYNEQFF
TGTGCCAGCAGTTTTGCCGGGTTCGGCTCCTACAATGAGCAGTTCTTC
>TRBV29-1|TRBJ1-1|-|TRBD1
CSVEQDRGNTEAFF
TGCAGCGTTGAACAGGACAGGGGGAATACTGAAGCTTTCTTT
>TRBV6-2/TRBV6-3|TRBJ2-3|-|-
CASSRTQGNTQYF
TGTGCCAGCAGTCGCACTCAGGGGAATACGCAGTATTTT
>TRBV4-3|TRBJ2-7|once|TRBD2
CASSQLAGLLYEQYF
TGCGCCAGCAGCCAACTAGCGGGGCTCCTCTACGAGCAGTACTTC
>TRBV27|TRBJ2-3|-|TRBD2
CASSLPPSGVPSGTQYF
TGTGCCAGCAGTTTGCCCCCTAGCGGGGTCCCCTCTGGTACGCAGTATTTT
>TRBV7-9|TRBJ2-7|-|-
CASSLARQVTYEQYF
TGTGCCAGCAGCTTAGCAAGACAAGTAACCTACGAGCAGTACTTC
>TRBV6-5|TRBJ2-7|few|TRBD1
CASSLNKGAPYEQYF
TGTGCCAGCAGTCTAAATAAGGGGGCCCCCTACGAGCAGTACTTC
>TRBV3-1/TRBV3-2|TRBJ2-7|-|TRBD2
CASSRSGTSGTHEQYF
TGTGCCAGCAGCCGGTCGGGCACTAGCGGGACCCACGAGCAGTACTTC
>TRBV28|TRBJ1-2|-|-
CASSLGGRGGYTF
TGTGCCAGCAGTCTAGGGGGTCGCGGGGGCTACACCTTC
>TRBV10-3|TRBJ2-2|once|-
CAISESRGTGGELFF
TGTGCCATCAGTGAGTCGAGAGGTACAGGCGGGGAGCTGTTTTTT
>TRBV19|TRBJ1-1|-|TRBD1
CASTWDRGTPEAFF
TGTGCCAGTACCTGGGACAGGGGGACCCCTGAAGCTTTCTTT
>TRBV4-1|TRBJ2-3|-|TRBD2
CASSQGIQRGPPNTQYF
TGCGCCAGCAGCCAAGGAATCCAGCGGGGCCCGCCTAATACGCAGTATTTT
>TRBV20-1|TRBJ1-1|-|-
CSAPDTTEAFF
TGCAGTGCGCCCGACACTACTGAAGCTTTCTTT
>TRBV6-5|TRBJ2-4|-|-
CASNNLGGIQYF
TGTGCCAGCAATAACCTCGGGGGCATTCAGTACTTC
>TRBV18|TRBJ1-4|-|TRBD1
CASSFDRGQTRASANEKLFF
TGTGCCAGCTCATTCGACAGGGGGCAAACGAGGGCGTCTGCTAATGAAAAACTGTTTTTT
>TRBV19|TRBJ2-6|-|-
CASSIDHAEVSGANVLTF
TGTGCCAGTAGTATAGATCACGCGGAAGTCTCTGGGGCCAACGTCCTGACTTTC
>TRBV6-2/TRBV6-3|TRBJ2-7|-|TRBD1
CASSYPSTGLSYEQYF
TGTGCCAGCAGTTACCCCTCGACAGGGCTCTCCTACGAGCAGTACTTC
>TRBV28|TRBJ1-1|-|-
CASSPAGRGTEAFF
TGTGCCAGCAGCCCCGCCGGGAGGGGCACTGAAGCTTTCTTT
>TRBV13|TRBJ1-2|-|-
CASSLRLYGYTF
TGTGCCAGCAGCTTGAGGCTCTATGGCTACACCTTC
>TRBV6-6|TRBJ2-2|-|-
CASSSGTANTGELFF
TGTGCCAGCAGTTCCGGGACTGCCAACACCGGGGAGCTGTTTTTT
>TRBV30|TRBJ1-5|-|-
CAWSVAQSSQPQHF
TGTGCCTGGAGTGTTGCACAGTCCAGCCAGCCCCAGCATTTT